The 3 T cell receptor beta chains reported below all come from one sample, sequenced in a study of post-analysis software for immune sequencing data. Carried by the TCR beta cDNA libraries were unique molecular identifiers. TCRdb used MiXCR to reprocess the PCR reads, holding one entry per CDR3 protein. Counted here are roughly 800,000 distinct CDR3 sequences, about half occurring once; the ten biggest clones make up roughly 4.9%. These TCRs are of unknown antigen specificity. Study findings and constraints: Roughly five TRBV segments occurring more often in patients than controls included TRBV5-6, TRBV5-1 and TRBV20-1.

Sequencing used blood. Source of these receptors: a girl between 5 and 17 years old with multiple sclerosis.

This clonotype was found a few times. The V call is TRBV29-1, the J call TRBJ2-5; 11 bases are a match to TRBD2. Germline V gene lookup returns CDR1 SQVTM and CDR2 ANQGSEA. The CDR3 runs 13 residues. Losses at the gene ends were 6 bases for V and 5 bases for J; bases not matched to a gene: 5. The chain's CDR3 is CSVLAGVAETQYF. CDR3 bases: TGCAGCGTACTAGCGGGAGTGGCGGAGACCCAGTACTTC.

V and J are TRBV7-2 and TRBJ2-7, with TRBD2 identical over 9 bases. Germline assignment: CDR1 SGHTA and CDR2 FQGNSA. The CDR3 sequence is 16 residues long. Losses at the gene ends were 2 bases for V and 4 bases for J; bases not matched to a gene: 9. The CDR3 spells CASSLLRGRALYEQYF. The CDR3 nucleotides read TGTGCCAGCAGCTTATTGCGCGGGAGGGCCTTATACGAGCAGTACTTC.

V gene TRBV20-1 combines with J gene TRBJ2-7, with D maybe TRBD1 (6 bases). The CDR3 is 12 residues long. Trimming cost V 5 bases and J 2 bases, with 10 bases left between them. Germline loops: CDR1 DFQATT, CDR2 SNEGSKA (reference sequence). The CDR3 sequence is CSAARGTYEQYF. The CDR3 nucleotides read TGCAGTGCTGCGAGGGGGACCTACGAGCAGTACTTC.